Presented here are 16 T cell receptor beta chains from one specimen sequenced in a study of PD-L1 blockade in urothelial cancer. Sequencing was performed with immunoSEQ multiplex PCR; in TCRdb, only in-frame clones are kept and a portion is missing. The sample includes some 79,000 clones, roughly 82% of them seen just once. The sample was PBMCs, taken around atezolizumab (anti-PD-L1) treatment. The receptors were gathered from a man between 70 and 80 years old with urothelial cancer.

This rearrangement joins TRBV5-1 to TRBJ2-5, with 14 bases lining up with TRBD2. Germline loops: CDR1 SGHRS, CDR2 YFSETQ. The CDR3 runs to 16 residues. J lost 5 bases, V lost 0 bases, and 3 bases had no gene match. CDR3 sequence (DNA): TGCGCCAGCAGCTTGGGGACTAGCGGGGGGACGGAGACCCAGTACTTC. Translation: CASSLGTSGGTETQYF.

CDR3 sequence reads: CASSLLGTGDYEQYF. The CDR3 DNA reads TGTGCCAGCAGCCTACTAGGGACAGGGGACTACGAGCAGTACTTC. The chain has TRBV11-2 and TRBJ2-7; 10 bases are a match to TRBD1. This CDR3 spans 15 amino acids. Germline CDR1 and CDR2: SGHAT and FQNNGV. V shed 5 bases and J 3 bases; nucleotides not matched to a gene: 7.

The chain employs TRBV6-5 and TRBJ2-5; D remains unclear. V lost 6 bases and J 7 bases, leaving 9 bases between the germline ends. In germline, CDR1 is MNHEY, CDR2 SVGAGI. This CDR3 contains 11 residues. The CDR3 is CASSRRGTQYF. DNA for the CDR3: TGTGCCAGCAGCCGAAGAGGGACCCAGTACTTC.

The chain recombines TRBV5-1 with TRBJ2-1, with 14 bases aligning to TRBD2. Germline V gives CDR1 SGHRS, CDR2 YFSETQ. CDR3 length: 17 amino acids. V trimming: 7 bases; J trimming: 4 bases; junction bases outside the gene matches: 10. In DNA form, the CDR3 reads TGCGCCAGCGGTCGATCGGGACTAGCGGGGGAGTACAATGAGCAGTTCTTC. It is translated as CASGRSGLAGEYNEQFF.

CDR3 in DNA: TGCGCCAGCAGCTTGGAACAGGGAAGCGCAGATACGCAGTATTTT. Residues: CASSLEQGSADTQYF. The V call is TRBV5-1, the J call TRBJ2-3; possible D gene TRBD1, 6 bases. The V gene lost 0 bases and the J gene lost 4 bases, with 12 bases spanning the gap. The CDR3 covers 15 residues. CDR1 SGHRS and CDR2 YFSETQ come from the germline V gene.

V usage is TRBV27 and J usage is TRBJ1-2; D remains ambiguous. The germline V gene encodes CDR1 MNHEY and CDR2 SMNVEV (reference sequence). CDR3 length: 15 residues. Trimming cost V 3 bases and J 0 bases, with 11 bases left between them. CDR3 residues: CASSFSGIANYGYTF. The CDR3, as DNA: TGTGCCAGCAGTTTCTCGGGGATAGCTAACTATGGCTACACCTTC.

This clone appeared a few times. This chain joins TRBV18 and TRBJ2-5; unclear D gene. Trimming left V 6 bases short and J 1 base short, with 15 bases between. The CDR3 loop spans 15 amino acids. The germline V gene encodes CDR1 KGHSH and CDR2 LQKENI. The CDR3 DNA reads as TGTGCCAGCTCTCCATTGGCGGCCGCCCAAGAGACCCAGTACTTC. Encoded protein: CASSPLAAAQETQYF.

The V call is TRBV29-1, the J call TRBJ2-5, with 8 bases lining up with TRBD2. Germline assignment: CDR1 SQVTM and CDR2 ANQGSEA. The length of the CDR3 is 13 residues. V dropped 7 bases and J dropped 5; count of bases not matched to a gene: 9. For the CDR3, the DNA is TGCAGCGCCGGGGGGGCGGAGGGGGAGACCCAGTACTTC. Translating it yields CSAGGAEGETQYF. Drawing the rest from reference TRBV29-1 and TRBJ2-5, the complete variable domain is SAVISQKPSRDICQRGTSLTIQCQVDSQVTMMFWYRQQPGQSLTLIATANQGSEATYESGFVIDKFPISRPNLTFSTLTVSNMSPEDSSIYLCSAGGAEGETQYFGPGTRLLVL.

The CDR3, as DNA: TGTGCCAGCAGTAAAGGGGGGGCTGAAGATACGCAGTATTTT. It specifies CASSKGGAEDTQYF. The chain joins TRBV11-3 to TRBJ2-3; D possibly corresponds to TRBD2 (7 bases). This CDR3 is built from 14 residues. The V end lost 6 bases, the J end lost 5 bases, and 15 bases lay between the germline ends. CDR1 SGHNT and CDR2 YENEEA come from the germline V gene.

Here the CDR3 reads CAWSAQETQYF. The CDR3 DNA sequence: TGTGCCTGGAGTGCTCAAGAGACCCAGTACTTC. The rearrangement uses TRBV30 and TRBJ2-5; D is unresolved. Germline V CDR1 and CDR2: GTSNPN, SVGIG (reference sequence). CDR3 length equals 11 residues. V was trimmed by 1 base and J by 2 bases, leaving 2 bases between them.

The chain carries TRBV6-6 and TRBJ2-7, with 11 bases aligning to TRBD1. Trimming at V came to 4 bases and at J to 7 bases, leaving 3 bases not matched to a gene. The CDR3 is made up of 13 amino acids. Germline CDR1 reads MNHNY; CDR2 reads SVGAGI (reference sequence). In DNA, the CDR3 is TGTGCCAGCAGTTCGGGACAGGGGGATGAGCAGTACTTC. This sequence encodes CASSSGQGDEQYF.

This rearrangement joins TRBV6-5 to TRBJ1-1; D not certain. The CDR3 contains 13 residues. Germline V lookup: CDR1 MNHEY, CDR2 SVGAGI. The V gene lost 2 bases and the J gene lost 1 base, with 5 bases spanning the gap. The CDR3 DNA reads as TGTGCCAGCAGTTACCGACAGAACACTGAAGCTTTCTTT. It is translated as CASSYRQNTEAFF.

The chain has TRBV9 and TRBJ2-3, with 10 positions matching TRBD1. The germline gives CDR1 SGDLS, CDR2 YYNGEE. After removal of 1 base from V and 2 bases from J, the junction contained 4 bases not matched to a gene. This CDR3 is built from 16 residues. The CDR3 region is CASSVSGQGSTDTQYF. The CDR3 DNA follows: TGTGCCAGCAGCGTATCGGGACAGGGGTCCACAGATACGCAGTATTTT.

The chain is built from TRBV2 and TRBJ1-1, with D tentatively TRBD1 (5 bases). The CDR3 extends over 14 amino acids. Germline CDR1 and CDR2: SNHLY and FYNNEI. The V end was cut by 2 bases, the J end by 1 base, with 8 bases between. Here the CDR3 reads CASSESQGNTEAFF. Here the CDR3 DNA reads TGTGCCAGCAGTGAAAGCCAGGGGAACACTGAAGCTTTCTTT.

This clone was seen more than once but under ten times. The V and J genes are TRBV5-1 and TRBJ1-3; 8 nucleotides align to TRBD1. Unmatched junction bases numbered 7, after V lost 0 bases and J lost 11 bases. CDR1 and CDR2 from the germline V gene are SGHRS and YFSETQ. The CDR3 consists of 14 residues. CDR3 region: CASSLEGQATAIYF. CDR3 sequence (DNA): TGCGCCAGCAGCTTGGAGGGACAGGCCACCGCCATATATTTT.

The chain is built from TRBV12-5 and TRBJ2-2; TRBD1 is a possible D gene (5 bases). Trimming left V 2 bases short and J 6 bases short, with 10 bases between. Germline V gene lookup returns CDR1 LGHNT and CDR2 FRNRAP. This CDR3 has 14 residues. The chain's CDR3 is CASGLSLRAGELFF. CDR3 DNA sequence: TGTGCTAGTGGTTTGTCCCTCAGGGCCGGGGAGCTGTTTTTT.